This T cell receptor beta chain was observed in a study of identical twins. V dropped 6 bases and J dropped 6 bases, with 12 bases sitting between them. Germline CDR1 KGHDR, CDR2 SFDVKD. The CDR3 has 13 residues. This clonotype came up many times. TCRdb re-analysed the 5' RACE reads in MiXCR, keeping a single row per CDR3 protein. The sample records hundreds of thousands of distinct CDR3 sequences, approximately 6% being singletons. The source material was naive T cells sorted from blood. The sequence was obtained from a young man in good health. The genes are TRBV24-1 and TRBJ2-3; tentatively, D is TRBD2 (5 bases). This chain's CDR3 is CATSHPGKDTQYF. CDR3 sequence (DNA): TGTGCCACCAGTCATCCCGGGAAGGATACGCAGTATTTT.